This entry concerns a single T cell receptor (beta chain). What it recognizes is unknown. Reverse transcribing all isolated RNA meant expressed TCRB transcripts were sequenced. TCRdb keeps only in-frame clones here, not all; method: immunoSEQ multiplex PCR. The sample records hundreds of thousands of clones, about 70% being singletons. These data belong to a study of beta chain features in type 1 diabetes. Study-level points and caveats: Cells with high TCR expression could be over-represented by cDNA sequencing.

CDR1 is LGHNA and CDR2 is YSLEER in the germline V gene. Trimming stripped 3 bases from V and 5 bases from J, with 19 bases between. The CDR3 runs 17 residues. This rearrangement joins TRBV4-3 to TRBJ2-2; D unclear. This sequence was found in a man under 40 in good health. Sample: naive CD4+ T cells from blood. The CDR3 DNA reads TGCGCCAGCAGCCACACCCCGACGGAGTTGGGGACCGGGGAGCTGTTTTTT. This codes for CASSHTPTELGTGELFF.